This T cell receptor beta chain is drawn from a study of blood T cell repertoires in COVID-19. Repertoires were generated with immunoSEQ multiplex PCR, while TCRdb's copy carries only in-frame clones and drops some. The data hold 90,000 to 110,000 clones, with around 76% observed a single time. The J segment lost 4 bases and the V segment lost 5 bases, leaving 6 bases of the junction unmatched. Germline CDR1 SEHNR, CDR2 FQNEAQ (reference sequence). The CDR3 runs to 14 residues. The source of this sequence is a woman in her 70s with acute or convalescent COVID-19. This chain joins TRBV7-9 and TRBJ2-7; 9 bases match TRBD2. Sequenced: peripheral blood. Written as DNA, the CDR3 is TGTGCCAGCAGCGAGAGCGGGGGGTGGTACGAGCAGTACTTC. Residues: CASSESGGWYEQYF.